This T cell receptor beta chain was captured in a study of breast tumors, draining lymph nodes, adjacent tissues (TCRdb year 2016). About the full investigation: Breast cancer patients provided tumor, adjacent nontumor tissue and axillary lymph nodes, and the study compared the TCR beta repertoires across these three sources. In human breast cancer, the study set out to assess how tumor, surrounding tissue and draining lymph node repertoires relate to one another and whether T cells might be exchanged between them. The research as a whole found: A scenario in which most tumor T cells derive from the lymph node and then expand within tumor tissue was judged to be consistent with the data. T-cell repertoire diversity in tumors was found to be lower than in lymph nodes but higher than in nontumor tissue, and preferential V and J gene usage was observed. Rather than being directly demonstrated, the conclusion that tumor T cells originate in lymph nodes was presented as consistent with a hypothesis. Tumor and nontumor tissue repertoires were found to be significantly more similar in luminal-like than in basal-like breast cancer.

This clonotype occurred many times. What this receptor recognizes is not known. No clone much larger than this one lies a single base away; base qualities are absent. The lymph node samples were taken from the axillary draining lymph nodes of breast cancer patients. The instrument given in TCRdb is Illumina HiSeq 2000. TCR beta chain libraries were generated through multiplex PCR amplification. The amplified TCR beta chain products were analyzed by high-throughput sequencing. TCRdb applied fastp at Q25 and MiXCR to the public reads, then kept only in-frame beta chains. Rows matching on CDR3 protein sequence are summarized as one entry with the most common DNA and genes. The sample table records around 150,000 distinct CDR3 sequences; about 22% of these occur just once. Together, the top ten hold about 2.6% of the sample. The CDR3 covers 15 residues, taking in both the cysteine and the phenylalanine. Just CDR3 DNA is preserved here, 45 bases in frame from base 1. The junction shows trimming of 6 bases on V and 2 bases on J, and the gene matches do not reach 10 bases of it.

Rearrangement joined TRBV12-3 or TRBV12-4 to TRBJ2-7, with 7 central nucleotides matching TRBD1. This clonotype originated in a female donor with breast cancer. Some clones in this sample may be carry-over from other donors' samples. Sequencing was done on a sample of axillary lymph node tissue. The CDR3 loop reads CASSPGQALAYEQYF. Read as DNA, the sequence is TGTGCCAGCAGCCCCGGACAGGCTCTAGCCTACGAGCAGTACTTC.